This note documents a single T cell receptor (beta chain) sequence. One entry per CDR3 protein, called by TCRdb with MiXCR from the 5' RACE reads. In the table there are under 300,000 distinct CDR3 sequences, 15% to 20% of which are singletons. This sample is part of a study of T-cell memory formation after mild COVID-19. The TCR was taken from a man between 18 and 29 years old who had mild COVID-19 (a few samples of this study predate the infection). Cell type and time point are not known. Sequencing used PBMCs or a T cell subset sorted from them (not recorded which).

CDR3 loop: CASSLEFSGSSGNTIYF. DNA for the CDR3: TGTGCCAGCAGCCTAGAGTTTTCGGGATCCTCTGGAAACACCATATATTTT. V is TRBV7-6 and J is TRBJ1-3; unclear D gene. Trimming cost V 5 bases and J 0 bases, with 17 bases left between them. From germline, CDR1 is SGHVS and CDR2 FNYEAQ. CDR3 length: 17 amino acids. The full variable domain, its missing parts supplied by reference TRBV7-6 and TRBJ1-3, is GAGVSQSPRYKVTKRGQDVALRCDPISGHVSLYWYRQALGQGPEFLTYFNYEAQQDKSGLPNDRFSAERPEGSISTLTIQRTEQRDSAMYRCASSLEFSGSSGNTIYFGEGSWLTVV.